The T cell receptor (beta chain) under discussion was sequenced for a study of cytomegalovirus exposure and HLA in healthy donors. Study conclusions and caveats: Both high specificity and high sensitivity reportedly marked the classifier's diagnosis of cytomegalovirus status. The listing of some 170 TCR beta chains classed them as cytomegalovirus-associated.

The PCR was carried out with 60 Vbeta primers and 13 Jbeta primers. The data were produced by immunoSEQ multiplex PCR, yet TCRdb's version contains in-frame clones alone and is incomplete. The sample lists some 140,000 clones; roughly 83% were seen once. On this clone itself: Its antigen is undetermined.

The source of this sequence is a man aged 30 to 45 in good health and CMV-seropositive. The material sequenced was PBMCs.

CDR3 amino acids: CASNAGTTNTEAFF. CDR3 nucleotide sequence: TGTGCCAGCAACGCCGGCACTACAAACACTGAAGCTTTCTTT. The chain joins TRBV27 to TRBJ1-1; D is unresolved. The germline V gene encodes CDR1 MNHEY and CDR2 SMNVEV (reference sequence). Trimming took off 7 bases at V and 2 bases at J, with 14 bases between the two ends. The CDR3 sequence is 14 residues long.